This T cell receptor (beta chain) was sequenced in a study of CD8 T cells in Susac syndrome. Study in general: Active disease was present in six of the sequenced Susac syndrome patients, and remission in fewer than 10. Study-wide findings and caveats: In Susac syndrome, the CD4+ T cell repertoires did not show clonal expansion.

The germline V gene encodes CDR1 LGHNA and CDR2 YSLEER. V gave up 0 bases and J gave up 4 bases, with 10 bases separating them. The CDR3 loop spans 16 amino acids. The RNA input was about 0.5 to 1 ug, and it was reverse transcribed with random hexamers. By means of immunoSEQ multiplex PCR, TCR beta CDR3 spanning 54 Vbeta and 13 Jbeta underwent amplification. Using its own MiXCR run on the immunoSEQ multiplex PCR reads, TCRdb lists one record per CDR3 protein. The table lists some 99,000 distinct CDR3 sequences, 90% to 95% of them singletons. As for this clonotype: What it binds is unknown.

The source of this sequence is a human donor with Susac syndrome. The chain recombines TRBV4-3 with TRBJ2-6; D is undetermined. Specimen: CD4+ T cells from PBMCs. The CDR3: CASSQDLGSGANVLTF. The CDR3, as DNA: TGCGCCAGCAGCCAAGATTTGGGTTCAGGGGCCAACGTCCTGACTTTC.